Each of the 9 T cell receptor beta chains below was sequenced from the same sample in a study of CD8 T cells in Susac syndrome. The RNA input was about 0.5 to 1 ug, and it was reverse transcribed with random hexamers. One entry per CDR3 protein, called by TCRdb with MiXCR from the immunoSEQ multiplex PCR reads. The table lists about 70,000 distinct CDR3 sequences, 95% of them singletons, with 0.24% in the top ten. Input material: CD8+ T cells from PBMCs. The receptors here all came from a human donor in good health.

The rearrangement joins TRBV7-9 to TRBJ1-5; D uncertain. The CDR3 sequence is 12 residues long. The V gene's germline CDR1 is SEHNR and CDR2 FQNEAQ (reference sequence). Trimming pared 5 bases from V and 4 bases from J, leaving 6 bases between. The CDR3 protein is CASSAVNQPQHF. CDR3 bases: TGTGCCAGCAGCGCTGTAAATCAGCCCCAGCATTTT. Full variable domain (missing parts from reference TRBV7-9 and TRBJ1-5): DTGVSQNPRHKITKRGQNVTFRCDPISEHNRLYWYRQTLGQGPEFLTYFQNEAQLEKSRLLSDRFSAERPKGSFSTLEIQRTEQGDSAMYLCASSAVNQPQHFGDGTRLSIL.

This chain connects TRBV4-3 to TRBJ2-3; 7 bases are a match to TRBD2. CDR3 length: 14 amino acids. Germline V lookup: CDR1 LGHNA, CDR2 YSLEER. Trimming cost V 5 bases and J 2 bases; bases outside gene matches: 4. In DNA, the CDR3 is TGCGCCAGCAGCGCTAGCGGTTCCACAGATACGCAGTATTTT. It translates to CASSASGSTDTQYF.

This rearrangement joins TRBV9 to TRBJ2-7; D gene ambiguous. The germline gives CDR1 SGDLS, CDR2 YYNGEE. V was trimmed by 0 bases and J by 6 bases, leaving 4 bases between them. CDR3 length: 11 amino acids. CDR3 DNA sequence: TGTGCCAGCAGCGTAGCGGCCGAGCAGTACGTC. Translating gives CASSVAAEQYV.

The chain recombines TRBV2 with TRBJ1-6; the D is unclear. CDR1 is SNHLY, CDR2 FYNNEI, per germline. V dropped 8 bases and J dropped 0 bases, with 11 bases sitting between them. The CDR3 loop spans 15 amino acids. The CDR3 DNA follows: TGTGCCAGCGCGGGCATCCTCTCCTATAATTCACCCCTCCACTTT. Encoded protein: CASAGILSYNSPLHF.

The chain uses TRBV7-9 and TRBJ2-1; 10 bases match TRBD2. Germline V CDR1 and CDR2: SEHNR, FQNEAQ (reference sequence). The CDR3 contains 14 residues. V was pared by 5 bases and J by 7 bases, with 5 bases of the junction left unmatched. As DNA, the CDR3 is TGTGCCAGCAGCACTGAACTAGCGGGGAATGAGCAGTTCTTC. This gives the protein CASSTELAGNEQFF.

The chain combines TRBV29-1 with TRBJ1-2; D is possibly TRBD1 (5 bases). Germline lookup yields CDR1 SQVTM and CDR2 ANQGSEA. The CDR3 runs to 13 residues. Trimming left V 6 bases short and J 6 bases short, with 17 bases between. In DNA form, the CDR3 reads TGCAGCGTCCCGGGGGGGGTCCCGCATGGCTACACCTTC. Protein product: CSVPGGVPHGYTF.

The chain recombines TRBV7-9 with TRBJ2-7, with D tentatively TRBD1 or TRBD2 (5 bases each). V was clipped by 5 bases and J by 3 bases, with 17 bases between them. CDR1 is SEHNR, CDR2 FQNEAQ, per germline (reference sequence). The length of the CDR3 is 15 residues. DNA for the CDR3: TGTGCCAGCAGCGGCCGGGACGGTGGGAACTACGAGCAGTACTTC. Translated: CASSGRDGGNYEQYF.

The chain is built from TRBV6-6 and TRBJ2-5; D is unresolved. Germline CDR1 reads MNHNY; CDR2 reads SVGAGI (reference sequence). CDR3 length: 13 amino acids. V was shortened by 7 bases and J by 7 bases, with 16 bases between the two germline ends. The CDR3 is CASTPNPGWTQYF. CDR3 DNA: TGTGCCAGCACCCCCAATCCCGGGTGGACCCAGTACTTC.

In nucleotides, the CDR3 is TGTGCCAGCAGTCCTATCAGGGAATACGACTACGAGCAGTACGTC. Its translation is CASSPIREYDYEQYV. This chain uses TRBV6-2 or TRBV6-3 with TRBJ2-7; the D gene is possibly TRBD1 (5 bases). Trimming took off 5 bases at V and 3 bases at J, with 17 bases between the two ends. The CDR3 length is 15 residues. The germline CDR1 and CDR2 sequences are MNHEY and SVGEGT.